The 24 T cell receptor beta chains given below trace back to one sample, sequenced in a study of regulatory T cells in long-lasting Graves disease. Library construction for TCR beta used iRepertoire HTBI primers and Arm-PCR of CDR3 regions. TCRdb re-analysed the multiplex PCR reads in MiXCR, keeping a single row per CDR3 protein. The table lists roughly 300,000 distinct CDR3 sequences, 20% to 25% of them singletons. Documented time point: persistent/refractory GD, antithyroid drugs over 5 years with positive TRAb. PBMC-extracted RNA yielded the TCR library. Here the sequenced sample was peripheral blood mononuclear cells (PBMCs), taken when the disease was refractory, from a patient treated with antithyroid drugs. All receptors derive from a female donor with Graves disease.

There are a few counts of this clonotype. V and J are TRBV2 and TRBJ1-6; the match to TRBD1 covers 7 bases. The germline V gene has CDR1 SNHLY and CDR2 FYNNEI. The CDR3 has 15 amino acids. J lost 5 bases, V lost 4 bases, and 5 bases had no gene match. CDR3 nucleotide sequence: TGTGCCAGCAGTGTCGGGACAGCCGATAATTCACCCCTCCACTTT. This translates into CASSVGTADNSPLHF.

V and J are TRBV6-5 and TRBJ2-7; 8 nucleotides agree with TRBD1. Germline CDR1 and CDR2: MNHEY and SVGAGI. The CDR3 extends over 16 amino acids. V gave up 4 bases and J gave up 3 bases; unmatched junction bases: 11. Here the CDR3 reads CASSSPRTGTLYEQYF. The CDR3 nucleotides are TGTGCCAGCAGTTCGCCCCGGACAGGGACCCTCTACGAGCAGTACTTC.

A few counts support this clonotype. J is TRBJ2-5 and V is TRBV7-2; unclear D gene. V lost 4 bases to trimming and J lost 0 bases, with 12 bases between them. The length of the CDR3 is 15 residues. The germline gives CDR1 SGHTA, CDR2 FQGNSA. The CDR3 DNA is TGTGCCAGCAGCTCTGAGTCAGCGTACCAAGAGACCCAGTACTTC. Translating gives CASSSESAYQETQYF.

The V gene is TRBV20-1, the J gene TRBJ2-1; 16 bases agree with TRBD2. The CDR3 totals 17 residues. The J segment lost 3 bases and the V segment lost 3 bases, leaving 5 bases of the junction unmatched. Germline CDR1 DFQATT, CDR2 SNEGSKA (reference sequence). Here the CDR3 reads CSARGLAGGPVYNEQFF. CDR3 DNA sequence: TGCAGTGCTAGGGGACTAGCGGGAGGGCCGGTCTACAATGAGCAGTTCTTC.

The chain couples TRBV29-1 to TRBJ2-5; a weak D match, TRBD1 (5 bases). V dropped 1 base and J dropped 5 bases, with 11 bases sitting between them. Germline V CDR1 and CDR2: SQVTM, ANQGSEA. The CDR3 loop spans 13 amino acids. CDR3 loop: CSVEGQKGETQYF. DNA for the CDR3: TGCAGCGTTGAAGGGCAGAAGGGGGAGACCCAGTACTTC.

This sequence joins TRBV30 and TRBJ1-4; no clear D gene. This CDR3 has 13 amino acids. The V gene's germline CDR1 is GTSNPN and CDR2 SVGIG (reference sequence). V was cut by 1 base and J by 8 bases, with 11 bases left in between. DNA of the CDR3: TGTGCCTGGAGTGCATCCCTCTCGGAAAAACTGTTTTTT. Translation gives CAWSASLSEKLFF.

This clonotype was counted many times. The chain is built from TRBV18 and TRBJ2-7; D not resolved. The V gene lost 2 bases and the J gene lost 5 bases, with 10 bases spanning the gap. The CDR3 runs 13 residues. Germline CDR1 KGHSH, CDR2 LQKENI. The CDR3 sequence: CASSPGVVHEQYF. The CDR3 DNA follows: TGTGCCAGCTCACCAGGGGTTGTCCACGAGCAGTACTTC. Looking up the rest from reference TRBV18 and TRBJ2-7 gives the full variable domain: NAGVMQNPRHLVRRRGQEARLRCSPMKGHSHVYWYRQLPEEGLKFMVYLQKENIIDESGMPKERFSAEFPKEGPSILRIQQVVRGDSAAYFCASSPGVVHEQYFGPGTRLTVT.

This clonotype was recorded many times. The chain recombines TRBV11-2 with TRBJ1-1; D remains ambiguous. Trimming pared 1 base from V and 6 bases from J, leaving 9 bases between. The CDR3 is 13 residues long. Germline values: CDR1 SGHAT, CDR2 FQNNGV. As DNA, the CDR3 is TGTGCCAGCAGCTTAGGCGAGGCAGCTGAAGCTTTCTTT. Its translation is CASSLGEAAEAFF.

The genes are TRBV10-3 and TRBJ2-2; possible D gene TRBD2, 5 bases. CDR3 length: 21 amino acids. With 2 bases removed from V and 3 bases from J, the gap between germline ends came to 28 bases. Germline CDR1 ENHRY, CDR2 SYGVKD. The CDR3 DNA reads as TGTGCCATCAGTGAGCCAACCCGCGGGCGGGTCGATGCCACTTACACCGGGGAGCTGTTTTTT. This codes for CAISEPTRGRVDATYTGELFF.

Concerning this clonotype itself: Since a much larger clone is just one base distant, this may be a read error. CDR3 coding DNA: TGTGGAGTCCGGACAGCACCTCTCCCGACCACTGAAGCTTTCTTT. This gives the protein CGVRTAPLPTTEAFF. This sequence joins TRBV6-1 and TRBJ1-1, with D perhaps TRBD1 (6 bases). Germline CDR1 and CDR2: MNHNS and SASEGT. This CDR3 comprises 15 residues.

This clonotype has at least ten counts. The chain couples TRBV3-1 to TRBJ1-2; D remains ambiguous. Trimming cost V 2 bases and J 5 bases, with 6 bases left between them. Germline V gene data show CDR1 as LGHDT and CDR2 as YNNKEL (reference sequence). The CDR3 has 12 amino acids. This chain's CDR3 is CASSQRTYGYTF. In DNA, the CDR3 is TGTGCCAGCAGCCAAAGAACTTATGGCTACACCTTC.

The chain is built from TRBV3-1 and TRBJ2-3, with 7 bases lining up with TRBD2. Losses at the gene ends were 7 bases for V and 6 bases for J; bases not matched to a gene: 19. The CDR3 has 17 residues. Germline V gene lookup returns CDR1 LGHDT and CDR2 YNNKEL (reference sequence). CDR3 DNA sequence: TGTGCCAGCAACGAAATGGGGGGGACGAAGACGACGGATACGCAGTATTTT. This gives the protein CASNEMGGTKTTDTQYF.

This clonotype was recorded many times. The CDR3 region has the DNA TGTGCCACCAGCCCAGACAGGTCTAGCAATCAGCCCCAGCATTTT. This codes for CATSPDRSSNQPQHF. The chain uses TRBV15 and TRBJ1-5; possibly TRBD1 for D (6 bases). The CDR3 has 15 amino acids. Trimming left V 5 bases short and J 0 bases short, with 11 bases between. Germline loops: CDR1 LNHNV, CDR2 YYDKDF (reference sequence).

This clonotype came up many times. The chain employs TRBV11-2 and TRBJ2-5; D might be TRBD1 or TRBD2, each matching 5 bases. V lost 5 bases and J 9 bases, leaving 22 bases between the germline ends. CDR3 length: 15 residues. Germline lookup yields CDR1 SGHAT and CDR2 FQNNGV. The CDR3, as DNA: TGTGCCAGCAGCAGCGGTAGGGTTGGGGCCCCGTCCCAGTACTTC. Encoded protein: CASSSGRVGAPSQYF. Complete variable domain (other parts from reference TRBV11-2 and TRBJ2-5): EAGVAQSPRYKIIEKRQSVAFWCNPISGHATLYWYQQILGQGPKLLIQFQNNGVVDDSQLPKDRFSAERLKGVDSTLKIQPAKLEDSAVYLCASSSGRVGAPSQYFGPGTRLLVL.

The sample holds many counts of this clonotype. The chain links TRBV11-2 to TRBJ2-2, with TRBD1 matching over 8 bases. J lost 5 bases, V lost 5 bases, and 10 bases had no gene match. Per germline, CDR1 SGHAT and CDR2 FQNNGV. This CDR3 has 16 residues. The CDR3 nucleotides read TGTGCCAGCAGCCTAATCGGACAGGGCGGGACCGGGGAGCTGTTTTTT. The encoded protein is CASSLIGQGGTGELFF.

This sequence joins TRBV29-1 and TRBJ1-1; D is perhaps TRBD1 (6 bases). There are 11 residues in the CDR3. V shed 7 bases and J shed 6 bases, with 12 bases lying between them. CDR1 and CDR2 from the germline V gene are SQVTM and ANQGSEA. The CDR3 spells CSGEWGPEAFF. The CDR3 region has the DNA TGCAGCGGTGAGTGGGGGCCTGAAGCTTTCTTT. The full variable domain, with the rest looked up from reference TRBV29-1 and TRBJ1-1, is SAVISQKPSRDICQRGTSLTIQCQVDSQVTMMFWYRQQPGQSLTLIATANQGSEATYESGFVIDKFPISRPNLTFSTLTVSNMSPEDSSIYLCSGEWGPEAFFGQGTRLTVV.

The V gene is TRBV4-3, the J gene TRBJ2-2; D perhaps matches TRBD1 (6 bases). Germline-derived CDR1 and CDR2 are LGHNA and YSLEER. The V and J ends lost 4 bases and 0 bases respectively, with 12 bases between them. This CDR3 region has 16 residues. CDR3 nucleotides: TGCGCCAGCAGCCGCGGACAGCACTCGAACACCGGGGAGCTGTTTTTT. Translation: CASSRGQHSNTGELFF.

This clonotype has only a few counts. This chain uses TRBV27 with TRBJ2-7; D might be TRBD1 (5 bases). Germline loops: CDR1 MNHEY, CDR2 SMNVEV (reference sequence). Trimming shortened V by 3 bases and J by 3 bases, and 9 bases separated the two germline ends. The CDR3 extends over 13 amino acids. CDR3 DNA: TGTGCCAGCAGTTTGACAGAGAACTACGAGCAGTACTTC. It encodes CASSLTENYEQYF.

This clonotype has only a few counts. The chain carries TRBV6-2 or TRBV6-3 and TRBJ2-7; perhaps TRBD2 as D (6 bases). Germline values: CDR1 MNHEY, CDR2 SVGEGT. The V gene lost 2 bases and the J gene lost 6 bases, with 11 bases spanning the gap. The CDR3 extends over 13 amino acids. The CDR3 protein is CASSYELALEQYF. For the CDR3, the DNA is TGTGCCAGCAGTTACGAACTAGCCCTCGAGCAGTACTTC.

This clonotype was found many times. The chain couples TRBV7-2 to TRBJ2-5; 10 positions match TRBD2. CDR1 is SGHTA and CDR2 is FQGNSA in the germline V gene. The V gene end was trimmed by 3 bases and the J gene end by 5 bases; junction bases not matched to a gene: 6. CDR3 size: 15 residues. In DNA form, the CDR3 reads TGTGCCAGCAGCTTTTCAGCGGGAGGGGGGGAGACCCAGTACTTC. It yields the protein CASSFSAGGGETQYF.

This chain uses TRBV19 with TRBJ2-4; D is unresolved. This CDR3 spans 12 amino acids. V shed 5 bases and J shed 6 bases, with 8 bases lying between them. Germline-derived CDR1 and CDR2 are LNHDA and SQIVND (reference sequence). The CDR3 loop is CASSPAGNIQYF. CDR3 DNA sequence: TGTGCCAGTAGTCCCGCAGGAAACATTCAGTACTTC.

This clonotype was recorded many times. V usage is TRBV3-1 and J usage is TRBJ2-5, with D perhaps TRBD2 (6 bases). Germline V CDR1 and CDR2: LGHDT, YNNKEL (reference sequence). V dropped 1 base and J dropped 2 bases, with 11 bases sitting between them. This CDR3 contains 15 residues. CDR3 sequence (DNA): TGTGCCAGCAGCCAAGCTCGGGGAGGTCAAGAGACCCAGTACTTC. Encoded protein: CASSQARGGQETQYF.

This clonotype was found a few times. This chain uses TRBV18 with TRBJ1-5, with D maybe TRBD1 (5 bases). CDR3 length: 15 amino acids. Germline V gene sequence: CDR1 KGHSH, CDR2 LQKENI. With 2 bases removed from V and 4 bases from J, the gap between germline ends came to 12 bases. In DNA form, the CDR3 reads TGTGCCAGCTCACCATACACGGGACTTAATCAGCCCCAGCATTTT. It is translated as CASSPYTGLNQPQHF.

This clonotype has at least ten counts. The rearrangement links TRBV7-2 to TRBJ2-4, with D possibly TRBD2 on 6 matching bases. V gave up 1 base and J gave up 8 bases, with 15 bases separating them. The CDR3 covers 15 residues. Germline V lookup: CDR1 SGHTA, CDR2 FQGNSA. CDR3 in DNA: TGTGCCAGCAGCTTAGTGGACCGGGAGCAGGACATTCAGTACTTC. Protein: CASSLVDREQDIQYF. Based on the CDR3 plus reference TRBV7-2 and TRBJ2-4, the full variable domain is GAGVSQSPSNKVTEKGKDVELRCDPISGHTALYWYRQSLGQGLEFLIYFQGNSAPDKSGLPSDRFSAERTGGSVSTLTIQRTQQEDSAVYLCASSLVDREQDIQYFGAGTRLSVL.